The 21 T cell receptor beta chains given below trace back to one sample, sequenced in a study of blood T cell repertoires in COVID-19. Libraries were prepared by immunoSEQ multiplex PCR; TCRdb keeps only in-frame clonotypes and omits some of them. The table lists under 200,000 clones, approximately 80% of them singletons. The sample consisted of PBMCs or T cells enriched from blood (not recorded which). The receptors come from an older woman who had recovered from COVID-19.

Written as DNA, the CDR3 is TGTGCCAGCAGTTTTTCGCGGGGCACAGATACGCAGTATTTT. Protein sequence: CASSFSRGTDTQYF. The gene calls are TRBV27 and TRBJ2-3, with TRBD2 as a possible D gene (5 bases). Between the trimmed V and J ends, which lost 3 bases and 1 base, there was a span of 8 bases. The CDR3 extends over 14 amino acids. CDR1 MNHEY and CDR2 SMNVEV come from the germline V gene (reference sequence).

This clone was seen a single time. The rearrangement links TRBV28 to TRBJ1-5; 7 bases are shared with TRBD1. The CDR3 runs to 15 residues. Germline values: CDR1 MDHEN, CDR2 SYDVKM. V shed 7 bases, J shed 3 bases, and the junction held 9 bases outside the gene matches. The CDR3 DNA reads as TGTGCCAGCACGCAGCCCACAGGGGACAATCAGCCCCAGCATTTT. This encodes CASTQPTGDNQPQHF.

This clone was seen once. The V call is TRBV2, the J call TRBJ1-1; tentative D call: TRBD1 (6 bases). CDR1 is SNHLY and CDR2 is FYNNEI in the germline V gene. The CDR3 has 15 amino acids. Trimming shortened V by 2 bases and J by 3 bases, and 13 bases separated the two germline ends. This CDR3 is CASSERGGAYTEAFF. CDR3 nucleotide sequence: TGTGCCAGCAGTGAAAGAGGGGGGGCTTACACTGAAGCTTTCTTT.

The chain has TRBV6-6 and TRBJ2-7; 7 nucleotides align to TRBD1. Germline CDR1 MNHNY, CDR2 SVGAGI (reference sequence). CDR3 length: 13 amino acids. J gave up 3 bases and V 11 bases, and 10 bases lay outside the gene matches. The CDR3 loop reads CAGSLGQYYEQYF. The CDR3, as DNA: TGTGCCGGCTCCCTGGGACAGTACTACGAGCAGTACTTC.

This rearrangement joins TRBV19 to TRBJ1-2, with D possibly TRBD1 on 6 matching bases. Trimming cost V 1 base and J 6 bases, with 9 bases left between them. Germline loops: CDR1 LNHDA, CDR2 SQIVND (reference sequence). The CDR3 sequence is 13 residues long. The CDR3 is CASSIVQGHGYTF. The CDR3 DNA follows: TGTGCCAGTAGTATAGTACAGGGTCATGGCTACACCTTC.

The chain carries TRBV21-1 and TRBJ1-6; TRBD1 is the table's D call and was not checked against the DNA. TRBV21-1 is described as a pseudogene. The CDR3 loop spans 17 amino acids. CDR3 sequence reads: CASSKPLGQSGNSPLHF. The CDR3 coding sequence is TGTGCCAGCAGCAAACCACTAGGACAGAGTGGGAATTCACCCCTCCACTTT.

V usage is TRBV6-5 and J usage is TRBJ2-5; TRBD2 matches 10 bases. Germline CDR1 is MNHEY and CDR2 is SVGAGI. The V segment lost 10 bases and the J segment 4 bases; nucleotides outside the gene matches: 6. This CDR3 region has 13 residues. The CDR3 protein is CAILIAGGETQYF. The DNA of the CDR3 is TGTGCCATTCTTATAGCGGGAGGAGAGACCCAGTACTTC.

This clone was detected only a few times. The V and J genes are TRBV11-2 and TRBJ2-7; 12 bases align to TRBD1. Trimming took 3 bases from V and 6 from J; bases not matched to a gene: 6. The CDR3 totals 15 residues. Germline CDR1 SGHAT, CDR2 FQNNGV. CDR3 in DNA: TGTGCCAGCAGCTTCCCGGGACAGGGGGCATCCGAGCAGTACTTC. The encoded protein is CASSFPGQGASEQYF.

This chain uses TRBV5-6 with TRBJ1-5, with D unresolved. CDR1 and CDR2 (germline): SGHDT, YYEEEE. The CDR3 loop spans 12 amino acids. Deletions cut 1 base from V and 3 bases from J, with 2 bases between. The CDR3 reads CASSLYNQPQHF. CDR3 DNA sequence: TGTGCCAGCAGCTTGTACAATCAGCCCCAGCATTTT.

CDR3 bases: TGTGCCAGCAGTTACGGGGGACAGGGCGGCCACGAGCAGTACTTC. It translates to CASSYGGQGGHEQYF. The V call is TRBV6-2 or TRBV6-3, the J call TRBJ2-7; 9 bases match TRBD1. The CDR3 has 15 residues. Unmatched junction bases numbered 7, after V lost 2 bases and J lost 5 bases. Germline V lookup: CDR1 MNHEY, CDR2 SVGEGT.

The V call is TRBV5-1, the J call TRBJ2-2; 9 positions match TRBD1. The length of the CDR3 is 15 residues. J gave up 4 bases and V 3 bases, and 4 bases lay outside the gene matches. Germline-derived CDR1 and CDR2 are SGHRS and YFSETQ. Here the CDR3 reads CASSSGTGRTGELFF. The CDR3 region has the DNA TGCGCCAGCAGCTCCGGGACAGGGCGCACCGGGGAGCTGTTTTTT.

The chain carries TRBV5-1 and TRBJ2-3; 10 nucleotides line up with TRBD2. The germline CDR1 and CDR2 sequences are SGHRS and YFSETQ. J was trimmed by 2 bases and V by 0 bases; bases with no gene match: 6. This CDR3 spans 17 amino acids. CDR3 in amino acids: CASSLAGLAGVTDTQYF. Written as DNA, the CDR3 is TGCGCCAGCAGCTTGGCCGGGCTAGCGGGGGTCACAGATACGCAGTATTTT.

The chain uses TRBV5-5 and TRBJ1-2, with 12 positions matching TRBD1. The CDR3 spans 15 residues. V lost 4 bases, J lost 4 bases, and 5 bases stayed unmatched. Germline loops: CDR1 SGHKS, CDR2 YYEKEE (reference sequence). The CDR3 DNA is TGTGCCAGCAGCGGCGGGGACAGGGGGCTCTATGGCTACACCTTC. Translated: CASSGGDRGLYGYTF.

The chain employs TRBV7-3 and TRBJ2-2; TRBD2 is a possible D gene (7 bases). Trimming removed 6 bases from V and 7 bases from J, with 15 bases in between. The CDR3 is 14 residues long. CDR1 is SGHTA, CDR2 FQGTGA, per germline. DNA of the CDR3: TGTGCCAGCAGACCCGGGGGGCCGATCGGGGAGCTGTTTTTT. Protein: CASRPGGPIGELFF.

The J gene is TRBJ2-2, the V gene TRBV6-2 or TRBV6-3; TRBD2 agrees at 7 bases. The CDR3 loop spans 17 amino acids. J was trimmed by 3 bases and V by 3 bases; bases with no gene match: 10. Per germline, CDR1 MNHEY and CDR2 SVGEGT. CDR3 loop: CASSYRVPGGHTGELFF. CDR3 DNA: TGTGCCAGCAGTTATCGGGTACCGGGGGGACACACCGGGGAGCTGTTTTTT.

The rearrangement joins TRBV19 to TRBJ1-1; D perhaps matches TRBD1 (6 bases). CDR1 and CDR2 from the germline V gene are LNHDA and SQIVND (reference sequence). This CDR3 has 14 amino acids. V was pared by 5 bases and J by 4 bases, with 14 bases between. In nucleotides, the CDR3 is TGTGCCAGTAGTCCTACAGGGTTGACCACTGAAGCTTTCTTT. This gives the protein CASSPTGLTTEAFF.

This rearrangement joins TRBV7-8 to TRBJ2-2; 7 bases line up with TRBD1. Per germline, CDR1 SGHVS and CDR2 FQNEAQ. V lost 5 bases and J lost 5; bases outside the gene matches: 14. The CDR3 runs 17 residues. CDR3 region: CASSARQGGFGTGELFF. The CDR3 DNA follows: TGTGCCAGCAGCGCCCGACAGGGTGGGTTTGGAACCGGGGAGCTGTTTTTT. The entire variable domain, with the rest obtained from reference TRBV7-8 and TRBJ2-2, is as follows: GAGVSQSPRYKVAKRGQDVALRCDPISGHVSLFWYQQALGQGPEFLTYFQNEAQLDKSGLPSDRFFAERPEGSVSTLKIQRTQQEDSAVYLCASSARQGGFGTGELFFGEGSRLTVL.

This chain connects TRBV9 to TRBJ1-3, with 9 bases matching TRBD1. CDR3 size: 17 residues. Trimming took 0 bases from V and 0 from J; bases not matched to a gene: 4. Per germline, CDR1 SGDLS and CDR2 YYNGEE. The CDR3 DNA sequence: TGTGCCAGCAGCGTAGAGGGACAGGGCATCTCTGGAAACACCATATATTTT. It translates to CASSVEGQGISGNTIYF.

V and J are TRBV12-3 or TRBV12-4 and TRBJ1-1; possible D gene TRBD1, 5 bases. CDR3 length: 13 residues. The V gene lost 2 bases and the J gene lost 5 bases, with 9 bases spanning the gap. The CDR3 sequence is CASSLWTPTEAFF. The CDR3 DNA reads TGTGCCAGCAGTTTATGGACACCTACTGAAGCTTTCTTT.

CDR3 amino acids: CASEMDRNEKLFF. In DNA, the CDR3 is TGTGCCAGCGAGATGGACAGGAATGAAAAACTGTTTTTT. The chain employs TRBV2 and TRBJ1-4; 7 bases are a match to TRBD1. V was clipped by 8 bases and J by 5 bases; unmatched bases: 5. The CDR3 runs 13 residues. CDR1 is SNHLY and CDR2 is FYNNEI in the germline V gene.

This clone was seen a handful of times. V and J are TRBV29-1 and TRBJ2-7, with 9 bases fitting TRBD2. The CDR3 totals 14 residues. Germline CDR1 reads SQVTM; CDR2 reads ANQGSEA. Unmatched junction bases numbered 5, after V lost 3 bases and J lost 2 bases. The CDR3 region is CSVDGLAGTYEQYF. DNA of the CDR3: TGCAGCGTTGACGGTCTAGCGGGAACCTACGAGCAGTACTTC.